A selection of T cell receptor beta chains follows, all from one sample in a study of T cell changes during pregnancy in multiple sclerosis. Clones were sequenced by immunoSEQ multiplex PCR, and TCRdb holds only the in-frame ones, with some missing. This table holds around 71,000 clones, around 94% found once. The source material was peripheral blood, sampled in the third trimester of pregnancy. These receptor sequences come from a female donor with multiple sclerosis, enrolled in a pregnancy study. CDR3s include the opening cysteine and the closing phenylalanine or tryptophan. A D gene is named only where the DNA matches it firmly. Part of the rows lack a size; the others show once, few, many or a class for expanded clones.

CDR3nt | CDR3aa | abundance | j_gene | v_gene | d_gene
TGTGCCAGCACCCGATGGGTAGGGGGCACAGATACGCAGTATTTT | CASTRWVGGTDTQYF | - | TRBJ2-3 | TRBV7-2 | -
TGTGCCAGCAACCGACTAGCGGGAGGGCCTGGTGAGCAGTTCTTC | CASNRLAGGPGEQFF | - | TRBJ2-1 | TRBV6-6 | TRBD2
TGTGCCAGCAGCCTCCGGGCTAGCGGGATAACTGGCAATGAGCAGTTCTTC | CASSLRASGITGNEQFF | - | TRBJ2-1 | TRBV7-8 | TRBD2
TGTGCCAGCAGGCTAGCGGGAGCAGATACGCAGTATTTT | CASRLAGADTQYF | - | TRBJ2-3 | TRBV28 | TRBD2
TGTGCCAGCAGTCTCGACAGGAGCTCCTACAATGAGCAGTTCTTC | CASSLDRSSYNEQFF | - | TRBJ2-1 | TRBV7-2 | -
TGTGCCAGCTCACTCTACGAGACAGCAACTAATGAAAAACTGTTTTTT | CASSLYETATNEKLFF | - | TRBJ1-4 | TRBV18 | -
TGTGCCAGCAGCGCCACCGGGGGGCAGGGTAATGAAAAACTGTTTTTT | CASSATGGQGNEKLFF | - | TRBJ1-4 | TRBV9 | -
TGCAGCGTTAATACAGGAAATGAAAAACTGTTTTTT | CSVNTGNEKLFF | - | TRBJ1-4 | TRBV29-1 | -
TGCGCCAGCAGCCGAGGGGACAGGGGCTCAGATACGCAGTATTTT | CASSRGDRGSDTQYF | once | TRBJ2-3 | TRBV5-1 | TRBD1
TGTGCCTGGATACGACTAGCGGGGTATCGCGAGCAGTACTTC | CAWIRLAGYREQYF | - | TRBJ2-7 | TRBV30 | TRBD2
TGTGCCAGCAGTTCCCATCGGCTAGCGGGGACAGATACGCAGTATTTT | CASSSHRLAGTDTQYF | - | TRBJ2-3 | TRBV9 | TRBD2
TGTGCCAGCAGCCGAGGGGGGGGCCCACAGAGGACTGAAGCTTTCTTT | CASSRGGGPQRTEAFF | - | TRBJ1-1 | TRBV7-2 | -
TGTGCCAGCTCCCGGGACAGGAAAGGGGAGCAGTACTTC | CASSRDRKGEQYF | - | TRBJ2-7 | TRBV10-3 | TRBD1
TGCGCCAGCAGCTTGTCCGGGACAGGGACCTACGAGCAGTACTTC | CASSLSGTGTYEQYF | - | TRBJ2-7 | TRBV5-1 | TRBD1
TGTGCCAGCAGCGAGACAGGGACTGGGGCCAACGTCCTGACTTTC | CASSETGTGANVLTF | - | TRBJ2-6 | TRBV5-5 | TRBD1
TGTGCCATTAGACAGGGTGCCTCTGGAAACACCATATATTTT | CAIRQGASGNTIYF | - | TRBJ1-3 | TRBV10-3 | TRBD1
TGTGCCAGTGGGGACAGGGAAACGGAAAAACTGTTTTTT | CASGDRETEKLFF | - | TRBJ1-4 | TRBV9 | TRBD1
TGCAGCGCCAGGGGCGGCGCAGGTGGGAACACCGGGGAGCTGTTTTTT | CSARGGAGGNTGELFF | - | TRBJ2-2 | TRBV29-1 | -
TGTGCCAGCAGCGGGGGACTAGCGGGTCCCCAAGAGACCCAGTACTTC | CASSGGLAGPQETQYF | - | TRBJ2-5 | TRBV6-6 | TRBD2
TGTGCCACCTCAGAGGGTCGACGGGAAAAACTGTTTTTT | CATSEGRREKLFF | - | TRBJ1-4 | TRBV18 | -